What follows is one T cell receptor (beta chain) and its context. There is no known antigen for this receptor. TCRdb lists the instrument as NextSeq 550. The Human TCR Profiling Kit (MiLaboratory) was used to make UMI-labeled 5' RACE TRB cDNA libraries. cDNA synthesis used the entire amount of extracted RNA, and PCR amplification then used the entire amount of cDNA produced. Libraries were prepared in parallel using an identical number of PCR cycles. Per the original workflow: With a minimum of two reads required per UMI, MIGEC and MiXCR pulled out about 50,000 +/- 10,000 unique UMI-labeled TRB cDNA molecules from each library. On average, 40,000 +/- 10,000 functional in-frame TRB CDR3 nucleotide clonotypes lacking stop codons were found per library. Diversity metrics, including normalized Shannon-Wiener and Chao1, were computed in VDJtools after downsampling to 5000 UMI-labeled TRB molecules per sample. For the central five CDR3 residues, VDJtools calculated physicochemical properties weighted by clonotype size, namely interaction energy, strength, volume and Kidera factor 4. Following reprocessing of the reads by TCRdb, the data hold one row per CDR3 protein sequence and no DNA is available. These V and J calls derive from TCRdb rather than the authors' analysis. The sample has 6,500 to 8,000 distinct CDR3 sequences on record. The top ten clones comprise over 1% of the sample.

The record originates from a study of CXCR3-negative and CXCR3-positive naive CD8 T cells (dated by TCRdb to the late 2010s). In terms of the full investigation: In total, 130 million to 150 million TRB reads were obtained, or roughly 1.5 +/- 0.3 million reads per library. Diversity and physicochemical repertoire analyses were performed on around twelve donors pooled from two independent experiments. TRBV-TRBJ cluster analysis included naive subsets from a handful of donors and memory cells from 3 donors.

The CDR3 holds 18 amino acids from the cysteine to the phenylalanine. DNA is not recorded here. The investigation overall reported the following: Both naive subsets had comparably high repertoire diversity, while memory CD8+ T cells had much lower repertoire diversity. Naive CXCR3-negative and CXCR3-positive cells from the same donor showed similar TRBV-TRBJ usage, whereas memory cells showed distinct patterns. Surface CD5, linked to self-reactivity in mice, was comparable between naive subsets; TCR interaction strength was therefore also inferred from TRB CDR3 physicochemical properties. TRB CDR3s from CXCR3-positive naive cells showed higher hydrophobicity (lower Kidera factor 4), lower energy, and higher strength and volume indices than CXCR3-negative naive cells. Freshly isolated PBMCs were used for most assays because CXCR3 expression partially decreased after cryopreservation.

For each CD8+ T cell subset, flow sorting was done in triplicate, and under 350,000 cells per subset went directly into RLT lysis buffer. Naive CD8+ T cells were defined stringently as CD45RO-CCR7+CD27+CD95- to exclude memory contaminants. Using standard density gradient centrifugation, peripheral blood mononuclear cells were isolated from buffy coats. A FACSAria III was used to flow-sort naive CD8+ T cells into CXCR3-negative and CXCR3-positive populations. An RNeasy Mini Kit was used to extract total RNA from the sorted cells. The specimen was naive CXCR3- CD8+ T cells from blood. The sample's cell subset or site label, in plain terms: CD45RO-CCR7+CD27+CD95- naive CD8+ T cells lacking CXCR3 (TNR3-). The sequence was obtained from a human donor in good health. Some clones in this sample may be carry-over from other donors' samples. The chain joins TRBV12-3 or TRBV12-4 to TRBJ2-1; the D gene TCRdb calls, TRBD2, cannot be checked with no DNA. The CDR3 region has the sequence CASSPRFGASQTYNEQFF.